The 18 T cell receptor beta chains in this list originate from one sample, sequenced in a study of shared clonotypes between healthy human individuals. Repertoires were generated with immunoSEQ multiplex PCR, while TCRdb's copy carries only in-frame clones and drops some. Of about 320,000 clones listed, over 75% are singletons. The specimen sequenced was memory CD8+ T cells sorted from blood. Subset reported: CD45RO+ cells pooled with CCR7-negative TemRA cells. These receptors all come from a man younger than 30 in good health.

The chain carries TRBV5-1 and TRBJ2-7; D is perhaps TRBD2 (5 bases). This CDR3 comprises 13 residues. Trimming cost V 3 bases and J 9 bases, with 16 bases left between them. Germline values: CDR1 SGHRS, CDR2 YFSETQ. This CDR3 is CASSSGSYDWQYF. The CDR3 bases are TGCGCCAGCAGCTCTGGGAGCTACGATTGGCAGTACTTC.

CDR3 sequence reads: CASSQDPFRQGADYGYTF. The DNA for the CDR3 is TGCGCCAGCAGCCAAGACCCGTTCAGACAGGGGGCGGACTATGGCTACACCTTC. The J gene is TRBJ1-2, the V gene TRBV4-1; 10 positions agree with TRBD1. Per germline, CDR1 MGHRA and CDR2 YSYEKL. J gave up 3 bases and V 0 bases, and 10 bases lay outside the gene matches. The CDR3 sequence is 18 residues long.

This clone was seen just once. The CDR3 nucleotides read TGCGCCAGCAGCCAAGAGGTAGCGGCCTACCAAGAGACCCAGTACTTC. Translation gives CASSQEVAAYQETQYF. The chain couples TRBV4-1 to TRBJ2-5, with D maybe TRBD2 (6 bases). V was pared by 0 bases and J by 0 bases, with 11 bases between. The germline V gene encodes CDR1 MGHRA and CDR2 YSYEKL. The CDR3 runs 16 residues.

The CDR3 region has the DNA TGTGCCAGCAGTTACTCGACAGGGCACATAAACTACGAGCAGTACTTC. Encoded protein: CASSYSTGHINYEQYF. The chain links TRBV6-5 to TRBJ2-7; 7 bases align to TRBD1. J gave up 3 bases and V 0 bases, and 8 bases lay outside the gene matches. Germline V gene lookup returns CDR1 MNHEY and CDR2 SVGAGI. The CDR3 consists of 16 residues.

This chain uses TRBV9 with TRBJ2-7; D remains ambiguous. V dropped 0 bases and J dropped 4 bases, with 14 bases sitting between them. The CDR3 covers 15 residues. Germline V lookup: CDR1 SGDLS, CDR2 YYNGEE. The CDR3 nucleotides read TGTGCCAGCAGCGTAGAGCCCGGTCACTCGTACGAGCAGTACTTC. Its protein product is CASSVEPGHSYEQYF.

The chain combines TRBV27 with TRBJ1-1; possible D gene TRBD1, 6 bases. The V gene's germline CDR1 is MNHEY and CDR2 SMNVEV (reference sequence). This CDR3 region has 13 residues. The V end lost 5 bases, the J end lost 1 base, and 8 bases lay between the germline ends. The CDR3 DNA reads as TGTGCCAGCAGTCCGGGACAGAACACTGAAGCTTTCTTT. Its protein is CASSPGQNTEAFF.

In the case of this clone: Distinct nucleotide sequences in the sample also encode this CDR3. This chain uses TRBV14 with TRBJ2-7; D perhaps matches TRBD2 (5 bases). The germline CDR1 and CDR2 sequences are SGHDN and FVKESK. V was trimmed by 4 bases and J by 4 bases, leaving 11 bases between them. CDR3 length equals 13 residues. As DNA, the CDR3 is TGTGCCAGCAGCCCCCGGAGAGGGTACGAGCAGTACTTC. It codes for CASSPRRGYEQYF.

The chain carries TRBV6-5 and TRBJ2-2; D is uncertain. The CDR3 runs 11 residues. V shed 7 bases and J shed 2 bases, with 2 bases lying between them. Germline V CDR1 and CDR2: MNHEY, SVGAGI. The CDR3 nucleotides are TGTGCCAGCACAAACACCGGGGAGCTGTTTTTT. Its translation is CASTNTGELFF.

The V gene is TRBV30, the J gene TRBJ2-7, with unresolved D. V was pared by 3 bases and J by 0 bases, with 3 bases between. CDR1 is GTSNPN, CDR2 SVGIG, per germline (reference sequence). CDR3 length: 11 amino acids. The CDR3 DNA follows: TGTGCCTGGAGCCCCTCCTACGAGCAGTACTTC. Translating gives CAWSPSYEQYF.

This clone was seen once. The J gene is TRBJ1-6, the V gene TRBV5-1, with D possibly TRBD1 on 5 matching bases. Per the germline V gene, CDR1 is SGHRS and CDR2 is YFSETQ. V gave up 5 bases and J gave up 12 bases, with 15 bases separating them. The CDR3 loop spans 13 amino acids. The CDR3 nucleotides are TGCGCCAGCAGAAAGACTAGGGGCGTACCCCTCCACTTT. It codes for CASRKTRGVPLHF.

V and J are TRBV29-1 and TRBJ2-3, with D possibly TRBD2 on 5 matching bases. In germline, CDR1 is SQVTM, CDR2 ANQGSEA. The CDR3 is 13 residues long. The V end lost 3 bases, the J end lost 6 bases, and 13 bases lay between the germline ends. The CDR3 nucleotides are TGCAGCGTTGACAACGGGGTCCAGGATACGCAGTATTTT. Encoded protein: CSVDNGVQDTQYF.

The V call is TRBV6-1, the J call TRBJ2-7, with D possibly being TRBD1 (6 bases). This CDR3 is built from 14 residues. Trimming took 5 bases from V and 0 from J, leaving 11 bases between them. Per the germline V gene, CDR1 is MNHNS and CDR2 is SASEGT. The CDR3 sequence is CASSNQDSSYEQYF. CDR3 DNA: TGTGCCAGCAGTAATCAGGACAGCTCCTACGAGCAGTACTTC.

Only one count was recorded for this clone. This sequence joins TRBV7-2 and TRBJ2-5, with 10 bases aligning to TRBD1. CDR1 SGHTA and CDR2 FQGNSA come from the germline V gene. Trimming cost V 7 bases and J 3 bases; bases outside gene matches: 8. CDR3 length equals 15 residues. CDR3 sequence: CASIEPDRGEETQYF. The CDR3 DNA sequence: TGTGCCAGCATCGAACCGGACAGGGGGGAAGAGACCCAGTACTTC.

This clone showed up just a few times. The genes are TRBV9 and TRBJ2-5; D gene ambiguous. Germline loops: CDR1 SGDLS, CDR2 YYNGEE. This CDR3 is built from 12 residues. The ends were cut back, 4 bases at V and 2 bases at J, with 6 bases in the middle. The CDR3 reads CASSNSQETQYF. The CDR3 DNA follows: TGTGCCAGCAGCAATTCACAAGAGACCCAGTACTTC.

J is TRBJ2-7 and V is TRBV13, with 8 bases aligning to TRBD2. The V segment lost 0 bases and the J segment 4 bases; nucleotides outside the gene matches: 8. The CDR3 sequence is 16 residues long. Germline values: CDR1 PRHDT, CDR2 FYEKMQ (reference sequence). Written as DNA, the CDR3 is TGTGCCAGCAGCTTAGGCTTGGCGGGGGGCAAGTACGAGCAGTACTTC. This codes for CASSLGLAGGKYEQYF.

The chain joins TRBV10-2 to TRBJ2-7; 10 nucleotides line up with TRBD2. The CDR3 has 14 residues. The junction had 4 bases not matched to a gene; V was cut back by 3 bases and J by 5 bases. CDR1 and CDR2 (germline): WSHSY, SAAADI. CDR3 sequence: CASSDLAGEDEQYF. The CDR3 nucleotides read TGCGCCAGCAGTGATCTAGCGGGAGAGGACGAGCAGTACTTC.

This clone showed up just once. The gene calls are TRBV4-1 and TRBJ1-1; no reliable D call. The CDR3 contains 16 residues. CDR1 is MGHRA and CDR2 is YSYEKL in the germline V gene. Trimming stripped 1 base from V and 1 base from J, with 13 bases between. The CDR3 DNA follows: TGCGCCAGCAGCCAAGTGTTTCCGGTAGGGAACACTGAAGCTTTCTTT. This sequence encodes CASSQVFPVGNTEAFF.

The genes are TRBV19 and TRBJ1-6, with D uncertain. In germline, CDR1 is LNHDA, CDR2 SQIVND (reference sequence). V lost 5 bases to trimming and J lost 11 bases, with 13 bases between them. The CDR3 totals 13 residues. This CDR3 reads CASSSREAAPLHF. In DNA, the CDR3 is TGTGCCAGTAGTTCCCGGGAGGCGGCACCCCTCCACTTT.